Presented here are 20 T cell receptor beta chains from one specimen sequenced in a study of cytomegalovirus exposure and HLA in healthy donors. Primers included in the PCR were 60 Vbeta and 13 Jbeta primers. Repertoires were generated with immunoSEQ multiplex PCR, while TCRdb's copy carries only in-frame clones and drops some. The repertoire includes approximately 150,000 clones, over 65% of them detected once, and about 4.5% sits in the top ten. The sequenced sample was PBMCs. Receptors originate from a man aged 18 to 30 in good health and CMV-seropositive.

The chain couples TRBV4-1 to TRBJ2-1; TRBD1 matches 10 bases. The V segment lost 8 bases and the J segment 8 bases; nucleotides outside the gene matches: 24. The CDR3 runs to 19 residues. Germline assignment: CDR1 MGHRA and CDR2 YSYEKL. The CDR3 protein is CASPDRPRRDRGVIDEQFF. The CDR3 DNA follows: TGCGCCAGCCCCGACAGACCACGCCGGGACAGGGGTGTAATCGATGAGCAGTTCTTC.

This clone was seen a handful of times. The chain joins TRBV29-1 to TRBJ1-1, with D possibly TRBD1 on 5 matching bases. CDR3 size: 15 residues. V lost 5 bases and J 8 bases, leaving 24 bases between the germline ends. CDR1 SQVTM and CDR2 ANQGSEA come from the germline V gene. In nucleotides, the CDR3 is TGCAGCGTTAAGGAAGGGGCCGGGGGTCGCGACGAAGCTTTCTTT. This translates into CSVKEGAGGRDEAFF.

The rearrangement links TRBV23-1 to TRBJ2-7, with D possibly being TRBD2 (5 bases). TRBV23-1 is assigned to the ORF class and has an uncertain function. V was cut by 1 base and J by 4 bases, with 17 bases left in between. The CDR3 runs 16 residues. The CDR3 reads CASSQFPRSGAYEQYV. The CDR3, as DNA: TGCGCCAGCAGTCAATTTCCCCGAAGCGGAGCTTACGAGCAGTACGTC.

The rearrangement links TRBV11-2 to TRBJ2-1, with D unresolved. The V and J ends lost 5 bases and 4 bases respectively, with 6 bases between them. Germline V gives CDR1 SGHAT, CDR2 FQNNGV. The CDR3 contains 12 residues. In nucleotides, the CDR3 is TGTGCCAGCAGCCACACGTACAATGAGCAGTTCTTC. It yields the protein CASSHTYNEQFF.

This clone was seen more than once but under ten times. The chain combines TRBV18 with TRBJ1-6, with TRBD1 matching over 7 bases. Germline assignment: CDR1 KGHSH and CDR2 LQKENI. The V gene end was trimmed by 0 bases and the J gene end by 10 bases; junction bases not matched to a gene: 6. The CDR3 is made up of 15 amino acids. Written as DNA, the CDR3 is TGTGCCAGCTCACCACCGAACCAGGGGGAATCACCCCTCCACTTT. The encoded protein is CASSPPNQGESPLHF.

This clone appeared a single time. The CDR3 DNA reads TGTGCCAGCAGCTTAGGGAGCGGGAGAGCAGATACGCAGTATTTT. Encoded protein: CASSLGSGRADTQYF. The V and J genes are TRBV11-2 and TRBJ2-3; 8 bases agree with TRBD2. Germline CDR1 SGHAT, CDR2 FQNNGV. This CDR3 is built from 15 residues. V gave up 1 base and J gave up 4 bases; unmatched junction bases: 4.

In its sample, this clone was seen once. J is TRBJ2-3 and V is TRBV30; 9 positions agree with TRBD2. The length of the CDR3 is 13 residues. Trimming took 1 base from V and 5 from J; bases not matched to a gene: 1. Germline lookup yields CDR1 GTSNPN and CDR2 SVGIG (reference sequence). Here the CDR3 DNA reads TGTGCCTGGAGTGGCGGGGGGGGAGATACGCAGTATTTT. Translated: CAWSGGGGDTQYF.

Written as DNA, the CDR3 is TGTGCCATCAGTGATTCAGATTATAGCAATCAGCCCCAGCATTTT. This encodes CAISDSDYSNQPQHF. The J gene is TRBJ1-5, the V gene TRBV10-3; no clear D gene. Germline lookup yields CDR1 ENHRY and CDR2 SYGVKD. The CDR3 contains 15 residues. V was pared by 3 bases and J by 0 bases, with 9 bases between.

V is TRBV4-1 and J is TRBJ2-1; 11 nucleotides agree with TRBD2. Germline V gene lookup returns CDR1 MGHRA and CDR2 YSYEKL. With V trimmed by 4 bases and J by 5 bases, 25 bases remained unmatched. The CDR3 has 22 amino acids. This CDR3 is CASSPWLPLVAGGVSRNNEQFF. The CDR3 DNA reads TGCGCCAGCAGCCCCTGGCTCCCCTTGGTAGCGGGGGGGGTTTCCCGGAACAATGAGCAGTTCTTC.

The rearrangement links TRBV19 to TRBJ1-1; D may be TRBD1 (6 bases). The V gene lost 4 bases and the J gene lost 3 bases, with 12 bases spanning the gap. This CDR3 has 14 residues. Germline assignment: CDR1 LNHDA and CDR2 SQIVND (reference sequence). The CDR3 here is CASSTQGMHTEAFF. CDR3 DNA sequence: TGTGCCAGTAGTACCCAGGGGATGCACACTGAAGCTTTCTTT.

This clone was counted between two and nine times. V and J are TRBV11-2 and TRBJ1-4; D is perhaps TRBD1 (6 bases). V was shortened by 5 bases and J by 5 bases, with 12 bases between the two germline ends. This CDR3 comprises 14 residues. Germline CDR1 is SGHAT and CDR2 is FQNNGV. The CDR3 sequence: CASSQQGINEKLFF. The CDR3 nucleotides read TGTGCCAGCAGCCAACAGGGTATAAATGAAAAACTGTTTTTT.

The CDR3 loop is CASRSLTPGNEQFF. The CDR3 DNA is TGTGCAAGTCGCTCGTTGACTCCCGGCAATGAGCAGTTCTTC. The chain recombines TRBV12-2 with TRBJ2-1; the table's D call, TRBD2, has no DNA check behind it. TRBV12-2 is shown as a pseudogene. This CDR3 has 14 amino acids.

The CDR3 nucleotides read TGTGCCACCAGCAGAGATCGGGACTACGAGCAGTACGTC. This translates into CATSRDRDYEQYV. The V call is TRBV15, the J call TRBJ2-7, with D perhaps TRBD2 (5 bases). The CDR3 totals 13 residues. The V gene's germline CDR1 is LNHNV and CDR2 YYDKDF (reference sequence). V gave up 0 bases and J gave up 3 bases, with 6 bases separating them.

The J gene is TRBJ1-3, the V gene TRBV19, with 7 bases aligning to TRBD1. The V gene end was trimmed by 6 bases and the J gene end by 0 bases; junction bases not matched to a gene: 11. The CDR3 is 17 residues long. Germline V lookup: CDR1 LNHDA, CDR2 SQIVND (reference sequence). The CDR3 is CASSPGQAFISGNTIYF. The CDR3 region has the DNA TGTGCCAGTAGCCCTGGACAGGCTTTTATCTCTGGAAACACCATATATTTT. Full variable domain (outside the CDR3, taken from reference TRBV19 and TRBJ1-3): DGGITQSPKYLFRKEGQNVTLSCEQNLNHDAMYWYRQDPGQGLRLIYYSQIVNDFQKGDIAEGYSVSREKKESFPLTVTSAQKNPTAFYLCASSPGQAFISGNTIYFGEGSWLTVV.

V is TRBV7-9 and J is TRBJ2-5; a possible D gene is TRBD1 (6 bases). CDR1 and CDR2 (germline): SEHNR, FQNEAQ (reference sequence). The CDR3 extends over 15 amino acids. V shed 2 bases and J shed 5 bases, with 15 bases lying between them. CDR3 DNA sequence: TGTGCCAGCAGCTTAAATTCAGGGGATGGGGAGACCCAGTACTTC. Protein product: CASSLNSGDGETQYF.

The rearrangement uses TRBV15 and TRBJ2-1; 9 nucleotides align to TRBD2. The germline V gene has CDR1 LNHNV and CDR2 YYDKDF (reference sequence). CDR3 length: 17 residues. After removal of 5 bases from V and 2 bases from J, the junction contained 10 bases not matched to a gene. The CDR3 DNA follows: TGTGCCACCAGCGGTCATAGGCGGACTAGCGCCTACAATGAGCAGTTCTTC. This sequence encodes CATSGHRRTSAYNEQFF.

The gene calls are TRBV5-8 and TRBJ2-1, with TRBD2 identical over 8 bases. V lost 4 bases and J lost 5; bases outside the gene matches: 8. The CDR3 is 15 residues long. Germline CDR1 is SGHTS and CDR2 is YDEGEE. This chain's CDR3 is CASSLDGGGNNEQFF. The DNA of the CDR3 is TGTGCCAGCAGCCTGGACGGCGGGGGGAACAATGAGCAGTTCTTC.

The chain recombines TRBV4-2 with TRBJ2-1; D is perhaps TRBD2 (6 bases). Looked up from germline, CDR1 is LGHNA and CDR2 is YNFKEQ. The V and J ends lost 0 bases and 8 bases respectively, with 20 bases between them. The CDR3 is made up of 17 amino acids. The CDR3 loop is CASSQDRPTGSSHEQFF. The DNA for the CDR3 is TGTGCCAGCAGCCAAGATCGACCTACCGGGAGCAGCCATGAGCAGTTCTTC.

This clone was picked up one time. CDR3: CASSYRRGQGTDTQYF. In DNA, the CDR3 is TGTGCCAGCAGTTACCGCAGGGGGCAAGGTACAGATACGCAGTATTTT. This chain uses TRBV6-5 with TRBJ2-3, with TRBD1 identical over 8 bases. This CDR3 is built from 16 residues. V lost 2 bases, J lost 3 bases, and 7 bases stayed unmatched. Germline V gene data show CDR1 as MNHEY and CDR2 as SVGAGI.

The J gene is TRBJ1-1, the V gene TRBV27; D may be TRBD1 (5 bases). The CDR3 has 13 amino acids. Germline CDR1 is MNHEY and CDR2 is SMNVEV (reference sequence). Between the trimmed V and J ends, which lost 6 bases and 1 base, there was a span of 9 bases. As DNA, the CDR3 is TGTGCCAGCAGGGTCGACAGGAACACTGAAGCTTTCTTT. Its protein is CASRVDRNTEAFF.